The 4 T cell receptor beta chains in this list originate from one sample, sequenced in a study of blood T cell repertoires in COVID-19. Some clones are missing from TCRdb's copy, which holds only in-frame ones; the method was immunoSEQ multiplex PCR. The table includes about 420,000 clones, roughly 90% detected once. The sequencing sample was made of peripheral blood. The receptors originated from a man aged 18 to 30 with COVID-19, enrolled during active disease.

This clone was seen once. CDR3: CSAYREQPQHF. The CDR3 DNA reads as TGCAGTGCTTATAGGGAGCAGCCCCAGCATTTT. The rearrangement joins TRBV20-1 to TRBJ1-5; D gene ambiguous. CDR1 DFQATT and CDR2 SNEGSKA come from the germline V gene (reference sequence). V was cut by 5 bases and J by 7 bases, with 9 bases left in between. The CDR3 totals 11 residues.

The chain joins TRBV19 to TRBJ1-1; D not resolved. The CDR3 consists of 14 residues. Per the germline V gene, CDR1 is LNHDA and CDR2 is SQIVND (reference sequence). Between the trimmed V and J ends, which lost 1 base and 4 bases, there was a span of 10 bases. The CDR3: CASSIVRESTEAFF. The CDR3 coding sequence is TGTGCCAGTAGTATAGTCCGCGAGAGCACTGAAGCTTTCTTT.

The J gene is TRBJ2-3, the V gene TRBV29-1, with D uncertain. Per germline, CDR1 SQVTM and CDR2 ANQGSEA. This CDR3 spans 14 amino acids. V lost 5 bases, J lost 2 bases, and 14 bases lay in between. CDR3 sequence (DNA): TGCAGCGTTTCGGCCGGATACTACACAGATACGCAGTATTTT. Translation: CSVSAGYYTDTQYF.

This clone was observed a single time. The chain combines TRBV13 with TRBJ2-1; 8 bases map to TRBD2. V dropped 3 bases and J dropped 10; count of bases not matched to a gene: 5. This CDR3 comprises 13 residues. Germline assignment: CDR1 PRHDT and CDR2 FYEKMQ (reference sequence). CDR3 in amino acids: CASSFRGGREQFF. The DNA for the CDR3 is TGTGCCAGCAGCTTCAGGGGCGGGAGGGAGCAGTTCTTC. Full variable domain (rest looked up from reference TRBV13 and TRBJ2-1): AAGVIQSPRHLIKEKRETATLKCYPIPRHDTVYWYQQGPGQDPQFLISFYEKMQSDKGSIPDRFSAQQFSDYHSELNMSSLELGDSALYFCASSFRGGREQFFGPGTRLTVL.